Shown below are 9 T cell receptor beta chains from a single sample sequenced in a study of blood T cell repertoires in COVID-19. Data came from immunoSEQ multiplex PCR; TCRdb stores just in-frame clones and leaves some out. The sample lists 85,000 to 100,000 clones, about 88% occurring once. Material: peripheral blood. Every receptor here comes from a woman aged 55-69 years with acute or convalescent COVID-19.

The table lists this clone with a few counts. The chain is built from TRBV5-6 and TRBJ1-2; D is undetermined. This CDR3 has 12 amino acids. Trimming removed 6 bases from V and 5 bases from J, with 11 bases in between. In germline, CDR1 is SGHDT, CDR2 YYEEEE. The CDR3: CASTLTPYGYTF. The CDR3 coding sequence is TGTGCCAGCACCCTTACTCCATATGGCTACACCTTC.

The chain combines TRBV28 with TRBJ1-2; weak D call: TRBD1 (5 bases). Germline loops: CDR1 MDHEN, CDR2 SYDVKM. V was shortened by 3 bases and J by 3 bases, with 17 bases between the two germline ends. The CDR3 is 16 residues long. This CDR3 reads CASSFGGQGGDYGYTF. CDR3 coding DNA: TGTGCCAGCAGTTTTGGCGGGCAGGGAGGGGACTATGGCTACACCTTC.

CDR3 region: CASSQGTSVRQETQYF. The CDR3 DNA reads as TGCGCCAGCAGCCAAGGGACTAGCGTTCGTCAAGAGACCCAGTACTTC. V usage is TRBV4-1 and J usage is TRBJ2-5; 9 bases are a match to TRBD2. CDR3 length equals 16 residues. V gave up 1 base and J gave up 2 bases; unmatched junction bases: 5. Germline-derived CDR1 and CDR2 are MGHRA and YSYEKL.

The rearrangement links TRBV3-1 (or the pseudogene TRBV3-2) to TRBJ2-7, with D unresolved. CDR3 size: 15 residues. V lost 0 bases, J lost 2 bases, and 11 bases lay in between. CDR1 and CDR2 (germline): LGHDT, YNNKEL (reference sequence). The CDR3 loop reads CASSQEELLPYEQYF. CDR3 in DNA: TGTGCCAGCAGCCAAGAAGAACTACTACCCTACGAGCAGTACTTC.

This chain joins TRBV30 and TRBJ1-1, with 7 positions matching TRBD1. The CDR3 loop spans 17 amino acids. Germline V gene lookup returns CDR1 GTSNPN and CDR2 SVGIG (reference sequence). V shed 5 bases and J 1 base; nucleotides not matched to a gene: 16. In DNA, the CDR3 is TGTGCCTGGGGCCGGTATAGCATCCGGGACAGGAACACTGAAGCTTTCTTT. Encoded protein: CAWGRYSIRDRNTEAFF.

The gene calls are TRBV5-1 and TRBJ1-2; D is unresolved. Looked up from germline, CDR1 is SGHRS and CDR2 is YFSETQ. This CDR3 region has 14 residues. Trimming stripped 0 bases from V and 8 bases from J, with 14 bases between. CDR3 in amino acids: CASSLGGLSGGYTF. CDR3 DNA: TGCGCCAGCAGCTTGGGAGGGCTCTCGGGAGGCTACACCTTC.

The J gene is TRBJ1-1, the V gene TRBV11-3; possibly TRBD1 for D (6 bases). This CDR3 is built from 15 residues. Trimming pared 5 bases from V and 4 bases from J, leaving 17 bases between. The germline CDR1 and CDR2 sequences are SGHNT and YENEEA. The CDR3 sequence: CASSVTGRAGTEAFF. In nucleotides, the CDR3 is TGTGCCAGCAGCGTGACAGGCCGCGCCGGCACTGAAGCTTTCTTT.

This clone was seen repeatedly, ten times or more. The V and J genes are TRBV7-2 and TRBJ1-6; 7 bases agree with TRBD1. The V gene end was trimmed by 5 bases and the J gene end by 9 bases; junction bases not matched to a gene: 10. This CDR3 comprises 15 residues. Germline lookup yields CDR1 SGHTA and CDR2 FQGNSA. CDR3 nucleotides: TGTGCCAGCAGCCCAAGACAGGGTGAGAGTTCACCCCTCCACTTT. Its protein product is CASSPRQGESSPLHF.

The V call is TRBV28, the J call TRBJ1-2; D is unresolved. CDR1 is MDHEN, CDR2 SYDVKM, per germline. The CDR3 totals 12 residues. The ends were cut back, 2 bases at V and 7 bases at J, with 8 bases in the middle. CDR3 in DNA: TGTGCCAGCAGTTTAGCAGAGGGTGGCTACACCTTC. It specifies CASSLAEGGYTF.